Following are 2 T cell receptor beta chains from one sample sequenced in a study of CD8 T cells in Susac syndrome. About 0.5 to 1 ug RNA was reverse transcribed with random hexamers. TCRdb processed the immunoSEQ multiplex PCR reads anew with MiXCR; each CDR3 protein has one entry. This table holds more than 100,000 distinct CDR3 sequences, roughly 76% found once. The specimen was CD8+ T cells from PBMCs. Every receptor here comes from a human donor with multiple sclerosis.

V and J are TRBV11-2 and TRBJ2-3, with TRBD2 identical over 7 bases. This CDR3 spans 14 amino acids. The V gene end was trimmed by 4 bases and the J gene end by 2 bases; junction bases not matched to a gene: 3. Germline CDR1 and CDR2: SGHAT and FQNNGV. CDR3 in DNA: TGTGCCAGCAGCTCCTGGGACTACACAGATACGCAGTATTTT. Protein sequence: CASSSWDYTDTQYF.

A single count supports this clonotype. The rearrangement links TRBV11-2 to TRBJ2-1; no firm D call. CDR3 length: 12 amino acids. The V and J ends lost 4 bases and 10 bases respectively, with 11 bases between them. The germline V gene encodes CDR1 SGHAT and CDR2 FQNNGV. The CDR3 DNA sequence: TGTGCCAGCAGCTACGGACGGTTAGAGCAGTTCTTC. Protein sequence: CASSYGRLEQFF. Full variable domain (missing parts from reference TRBV11-2 and TRBJ2-1): EAGVAQSPRYKIIEKRQSVAFWCNPISGHATLYWYQQILGQGPKLLIQFQNNGVVDDSQLPKDRFSAERLKGVDSTLKIQPAKLEDSAVYLCASSYGRLEQFFGPGTRLTVL.